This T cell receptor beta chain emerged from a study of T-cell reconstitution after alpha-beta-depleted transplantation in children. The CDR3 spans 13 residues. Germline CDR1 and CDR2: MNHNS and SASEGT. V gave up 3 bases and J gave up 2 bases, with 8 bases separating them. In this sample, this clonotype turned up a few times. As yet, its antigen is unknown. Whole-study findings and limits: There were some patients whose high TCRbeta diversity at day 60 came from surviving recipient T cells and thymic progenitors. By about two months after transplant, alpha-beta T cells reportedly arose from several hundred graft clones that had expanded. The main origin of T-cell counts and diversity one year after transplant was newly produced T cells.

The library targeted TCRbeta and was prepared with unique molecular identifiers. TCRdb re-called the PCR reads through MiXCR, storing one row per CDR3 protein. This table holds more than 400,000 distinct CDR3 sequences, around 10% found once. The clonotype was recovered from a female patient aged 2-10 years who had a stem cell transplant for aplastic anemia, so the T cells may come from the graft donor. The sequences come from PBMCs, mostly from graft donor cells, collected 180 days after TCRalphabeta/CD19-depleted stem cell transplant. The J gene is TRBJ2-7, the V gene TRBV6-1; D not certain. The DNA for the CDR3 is TGTGCCAGCAGTGATGGCAGCACCTACGAGCAGTACGTC. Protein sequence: CASSDGSTYEQYV.